The T cell receptor beta chain described here comes from a study of metastatic and nonmetastatic thyroid tumors. Study as a whole: Peripheral blood and tumor or nodule samples from malignant and benign thyroid patients were compared.

Deletions cut 5 bases from V and 1 base from J, with 11 bases between. Germline V CDR1 and CDR2: SGHTA, FQGNSA. CDR3 length equals 14 residues. TCRdb reanalyzed the PCR reads via MiXCR. This table holds 25,000 to 35,000 clones, approximately 11% found once. Prior to thyroid surgery, none of the patients had received any treatment. This clone was counted ten times or more. The sequenced material came from blood. The sequence came from a female donor with papillary thyroid cancer or a benign thyroid nodule (not recorded which). Some clones in this sample may be carry-over from other donors' samples. This sequence joins TRBV7-2 and TRBJ2-5; possibly TRBD1 for D (6 bases). The CDR3 reads CASSQGSGQETQYF. DNA of the CDR3: TGTGCCAGCAGCCAGGGGAGCGGCCAAGAGACCCAGTACTTC. Together with reference TRBV7-2 and TRBJ2-5, the CDR3 gives the full variable domain: GAGVSQSPSNKVTEKGKDVELRCDPISGHTALYWYRQSLGQGLEFLIYFQGNSAPDKSGLPSDRFSAERTGGSVSTLTIQRTQQEDSAVYLCASSQGSGQETQYFGPGTRLLVL.